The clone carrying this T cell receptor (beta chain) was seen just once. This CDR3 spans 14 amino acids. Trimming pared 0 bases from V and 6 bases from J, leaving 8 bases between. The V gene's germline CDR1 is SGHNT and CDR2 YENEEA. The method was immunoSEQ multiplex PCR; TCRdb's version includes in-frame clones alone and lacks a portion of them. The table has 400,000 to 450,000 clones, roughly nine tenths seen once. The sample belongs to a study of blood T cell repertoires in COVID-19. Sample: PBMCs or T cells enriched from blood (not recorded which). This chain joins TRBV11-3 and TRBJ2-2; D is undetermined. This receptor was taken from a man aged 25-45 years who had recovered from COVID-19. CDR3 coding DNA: TGTGCCAGCAGCTTAGATGGTGTAGCCGGGGAGCTGTTTTTT. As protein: CASSLDGVAGELFF. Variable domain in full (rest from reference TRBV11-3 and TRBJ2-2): EAGVVQSPRYKIIEKKQPVAFWCNPISGHNTLYWYLQNLGQGPELLIRYENEEAVDDSQLPKDRFSAERLKGVDSTLKIQPAELGDSAVYLCASSLDGVAGELFFGEGSRLTVL.